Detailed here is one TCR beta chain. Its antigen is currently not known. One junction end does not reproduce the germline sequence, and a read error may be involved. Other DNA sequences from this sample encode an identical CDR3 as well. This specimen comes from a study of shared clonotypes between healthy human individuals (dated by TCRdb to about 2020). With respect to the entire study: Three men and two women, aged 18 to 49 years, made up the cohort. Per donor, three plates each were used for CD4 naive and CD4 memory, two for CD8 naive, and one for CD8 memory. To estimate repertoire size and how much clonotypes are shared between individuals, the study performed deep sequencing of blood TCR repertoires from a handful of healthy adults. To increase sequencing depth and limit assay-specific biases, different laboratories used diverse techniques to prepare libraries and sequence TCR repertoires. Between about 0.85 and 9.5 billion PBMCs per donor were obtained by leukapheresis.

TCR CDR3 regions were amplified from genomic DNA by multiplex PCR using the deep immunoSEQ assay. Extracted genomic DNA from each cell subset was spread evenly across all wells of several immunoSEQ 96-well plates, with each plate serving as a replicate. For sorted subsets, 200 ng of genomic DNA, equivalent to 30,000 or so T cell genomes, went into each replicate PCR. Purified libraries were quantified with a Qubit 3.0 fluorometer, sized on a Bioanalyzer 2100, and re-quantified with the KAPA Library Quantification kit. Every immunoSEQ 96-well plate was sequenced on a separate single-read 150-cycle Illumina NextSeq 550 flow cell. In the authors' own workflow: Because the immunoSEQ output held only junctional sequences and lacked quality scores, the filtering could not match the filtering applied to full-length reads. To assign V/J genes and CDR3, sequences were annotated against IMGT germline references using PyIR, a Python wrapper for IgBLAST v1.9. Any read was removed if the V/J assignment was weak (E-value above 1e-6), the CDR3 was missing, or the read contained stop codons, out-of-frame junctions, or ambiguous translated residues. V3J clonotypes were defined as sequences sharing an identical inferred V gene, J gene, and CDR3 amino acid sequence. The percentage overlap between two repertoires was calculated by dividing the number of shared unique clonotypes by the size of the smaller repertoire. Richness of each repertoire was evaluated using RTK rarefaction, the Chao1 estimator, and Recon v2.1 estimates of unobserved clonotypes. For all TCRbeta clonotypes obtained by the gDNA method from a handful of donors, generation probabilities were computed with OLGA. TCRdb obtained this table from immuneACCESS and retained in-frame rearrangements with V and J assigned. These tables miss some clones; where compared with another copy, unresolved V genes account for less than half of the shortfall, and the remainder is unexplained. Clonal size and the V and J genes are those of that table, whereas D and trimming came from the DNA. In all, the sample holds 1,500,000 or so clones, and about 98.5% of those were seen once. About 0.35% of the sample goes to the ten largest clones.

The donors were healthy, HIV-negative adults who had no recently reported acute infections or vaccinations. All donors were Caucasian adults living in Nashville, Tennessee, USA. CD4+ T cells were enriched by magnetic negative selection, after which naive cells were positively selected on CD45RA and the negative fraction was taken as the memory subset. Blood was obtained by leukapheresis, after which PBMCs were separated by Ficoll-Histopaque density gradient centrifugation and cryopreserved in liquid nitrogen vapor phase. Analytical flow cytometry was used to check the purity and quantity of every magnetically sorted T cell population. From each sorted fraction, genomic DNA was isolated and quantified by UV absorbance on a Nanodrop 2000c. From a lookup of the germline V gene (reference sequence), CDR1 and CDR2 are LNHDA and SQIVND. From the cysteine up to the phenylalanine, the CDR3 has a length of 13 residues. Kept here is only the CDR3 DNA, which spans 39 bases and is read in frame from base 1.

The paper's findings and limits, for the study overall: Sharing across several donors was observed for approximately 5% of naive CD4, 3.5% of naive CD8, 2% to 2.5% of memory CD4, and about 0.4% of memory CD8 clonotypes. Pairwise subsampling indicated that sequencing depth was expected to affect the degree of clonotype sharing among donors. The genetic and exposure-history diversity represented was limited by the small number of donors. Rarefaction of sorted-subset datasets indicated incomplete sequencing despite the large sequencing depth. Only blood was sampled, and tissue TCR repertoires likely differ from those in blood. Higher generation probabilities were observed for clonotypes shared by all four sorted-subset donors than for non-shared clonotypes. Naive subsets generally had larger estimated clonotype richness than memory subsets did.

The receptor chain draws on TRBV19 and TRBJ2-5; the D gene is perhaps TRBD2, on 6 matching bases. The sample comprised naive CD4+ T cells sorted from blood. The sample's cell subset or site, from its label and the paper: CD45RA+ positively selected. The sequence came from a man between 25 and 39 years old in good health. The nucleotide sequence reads TGTGCCAGTAGCATAGTGGAGGGGGAGACCCAGTACTTC. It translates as CASSIVEGETQYF.